This TCR beta chain was identified in a study of OX40 agonist ivuxolimab in advanced cancers. At the level of the study: Among those treated, three patients had partial responses, one with hepatocellular carcinoma and two with cutaneous melanoma. Study-wide findings and caveats: The antigens recognized by the expanded peripheral T cells, that is their antigen specificity, were not determined. CD4+ and CD8+ T cells in blood underwent clonal expansion by week 6 at 0.1 to 3.0 mg/kg.

Assay: immunoSEQ multiplex PCR; the TCRdb copy retains only in-frame clones and omits some. The sample has approximately 46,000 clones, 88% seen once. The CDR3 covers 17 residues. Germline CDR1 SEHNR, CDR2 FQNEAQ (reference sequence). The V gene end was trimmed by 4 bases and the J gene end by 1 base; junction bases not matched to a gene: 12. As concerns this clone: No antigen is known for it.

The receptor was isolated from an adult with an advanced solid tumor such as melanoma, head and neck, liver or kidney cancer. Specimen: CD4+ or CD8+ T cells sorted from blood, collected in a trial of the OX40 agonist ivuxolimab. V gene TRBV7-9 combines with J gene TRBJ2-5, with 7 bases matching TRBD2. The CDR3 reads CASSSKGGILGQETQYF. CDR3 nucleotides: TGTGCCAGCAGCTCGAAGGGAGGGATTTTGGGCCAAGAGACCCAGTACTTC.